The sequence of this T cell receptor beta chain was determined in a study of identifying expanded T cells in peripheral blood. Points from the study as a whole: Over two and four weeks, about 15 and 19 clones changed, versus approximately 1.1 between replicates. Approximately 2-week clone count variance significantly increased as total template count grew.

A note on this clone: What it binds is unknown.

Generated by immunoSEQ multiplex PCR, the TCRdb table keeps only in-frame clones and is missing some. The table includes more than 80,000 clones, more than 70% detected once. CDR1 and CDR2 (germline): SNHLY, FYNNEI. Deletions cut 6 bases from V and 1 base from J, with 9 bases between. The CDR3 has 13 residues. The TCR was taken from a person between 18 and 69 years old in good health. The chain recombines TRBV2 with TRBJ1-1, with a possible D match to TRBD1 (5 bases). Sequencing used blood. The CDR3 nucleotides are TGTGCCAGCAGCTGGGGGGGGAACACTGAAGCTTTCTTT. Its protein is CASSWGGNTEAFF.